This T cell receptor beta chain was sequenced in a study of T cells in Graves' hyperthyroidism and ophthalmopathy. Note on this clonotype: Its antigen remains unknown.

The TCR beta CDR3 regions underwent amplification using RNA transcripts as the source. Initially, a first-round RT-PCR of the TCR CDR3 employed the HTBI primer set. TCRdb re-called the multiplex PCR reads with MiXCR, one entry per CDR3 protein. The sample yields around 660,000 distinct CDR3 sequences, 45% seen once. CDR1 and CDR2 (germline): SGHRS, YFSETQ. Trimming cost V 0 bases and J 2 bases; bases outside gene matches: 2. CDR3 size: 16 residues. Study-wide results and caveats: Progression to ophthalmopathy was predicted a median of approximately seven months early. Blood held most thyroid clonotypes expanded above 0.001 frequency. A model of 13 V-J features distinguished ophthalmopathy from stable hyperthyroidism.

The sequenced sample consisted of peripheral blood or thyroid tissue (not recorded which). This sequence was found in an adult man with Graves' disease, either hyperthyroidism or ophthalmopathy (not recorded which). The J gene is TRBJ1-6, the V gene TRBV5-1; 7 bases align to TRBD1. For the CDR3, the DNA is TGCGCCAGCAGCTTGGTAACAGGGGCCTATAATTCACCCCTCCACTTT. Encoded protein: CASSLVTGAYNSPLHF.